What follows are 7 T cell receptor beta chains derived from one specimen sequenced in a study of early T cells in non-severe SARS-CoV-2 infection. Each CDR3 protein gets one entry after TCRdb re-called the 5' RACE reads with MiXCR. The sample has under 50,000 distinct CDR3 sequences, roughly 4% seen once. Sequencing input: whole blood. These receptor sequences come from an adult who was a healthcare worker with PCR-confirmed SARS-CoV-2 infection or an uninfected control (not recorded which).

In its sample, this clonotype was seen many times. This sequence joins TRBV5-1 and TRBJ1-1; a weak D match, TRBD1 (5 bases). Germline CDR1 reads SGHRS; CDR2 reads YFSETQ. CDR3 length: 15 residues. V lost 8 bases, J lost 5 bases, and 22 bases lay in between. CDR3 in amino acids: CASHQGGTRGTEAFF. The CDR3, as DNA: TGCGCCAGTCACCAGGGCGGGACCCGGGGAACTGAAGCTTTCTTT.

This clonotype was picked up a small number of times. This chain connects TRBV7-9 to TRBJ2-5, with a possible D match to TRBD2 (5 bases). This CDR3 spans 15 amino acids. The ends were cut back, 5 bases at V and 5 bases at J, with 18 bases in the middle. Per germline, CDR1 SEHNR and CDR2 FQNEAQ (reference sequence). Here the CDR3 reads CASSPEGHARETQYF. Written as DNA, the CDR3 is TGTGCCAGCAGCCCCGAGGGTCACGCGAGGGAGACCCAGTACTTC.

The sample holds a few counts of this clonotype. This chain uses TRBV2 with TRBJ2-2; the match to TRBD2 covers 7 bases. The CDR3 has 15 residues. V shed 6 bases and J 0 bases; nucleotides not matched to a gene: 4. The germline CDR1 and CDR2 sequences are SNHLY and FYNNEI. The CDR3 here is CASSWEGPNTGELFF. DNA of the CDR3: TGTGCCAGCAGCTGGGAGGGACCGAACACCGGGGAGCTGTTTTTT. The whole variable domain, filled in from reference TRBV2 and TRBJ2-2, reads EPEVTQTPSHQVTQMGQEVILRCVPISNHLYFYWYRQILGQKVEFLVSFYNNEISEKSEIFDDQFSVERPDGSNFTLKIRSTKLEDSAMYFCASSWEGPNTGELFFGEGSRLTVL.

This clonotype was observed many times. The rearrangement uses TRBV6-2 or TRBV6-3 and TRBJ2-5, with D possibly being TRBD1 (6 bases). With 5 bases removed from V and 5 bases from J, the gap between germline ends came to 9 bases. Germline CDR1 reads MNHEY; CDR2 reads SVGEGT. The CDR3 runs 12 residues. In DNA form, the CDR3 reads TGTGCCAGCAGTGGCACAGGGGAGACCCAGTACTTC. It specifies CASSGTGETQYF.

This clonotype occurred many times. CDR3 in amino acids: CASRPTSGSTDTQYF. The CDR3 DNA sequence: TGTGCCAGCAGACCCACTAGCGGTAGCACAGATACGCAGTATTTT. This chain uses TRBV7-2 with TRBJ2-3; TRBD2 aligns across 8 bases. This CDR3 region has 15 residues. V was pared by 6 bases and J by 0 bases, with 5 bases of the junction left unmatched. In germline, CDR1 is SGHTA, CDR2 FQGNSA.

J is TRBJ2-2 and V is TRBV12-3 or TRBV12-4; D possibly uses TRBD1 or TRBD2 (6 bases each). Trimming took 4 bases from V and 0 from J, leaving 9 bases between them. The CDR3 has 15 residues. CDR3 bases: TGTGCCAGCAGTTGGGGGGCCCCGAACACCGGGGAGCTGTTTTTT. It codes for CASSWGAPNTGELFF.

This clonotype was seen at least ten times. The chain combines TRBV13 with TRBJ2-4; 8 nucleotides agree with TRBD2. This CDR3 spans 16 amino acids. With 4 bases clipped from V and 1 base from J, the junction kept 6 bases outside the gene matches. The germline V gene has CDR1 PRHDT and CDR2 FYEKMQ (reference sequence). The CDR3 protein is CASSSRLAWAKNIQYF. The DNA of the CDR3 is TGTGCCAGCAGCTCCCGACTAGCGTGGGCCAAAAACATTCAGTACTTC.